The sequence of this T cell receptor beta chain was determined in a study of long-term antiretroviral therapy in people with HIV. Notes on the study in general: Controls had broader CDR3 length ranges than HIV repertoires did.

They ran version v3.0 of the immunoSEQ assay at survey level. Sequenced by immunoSEQ multiplex PCR; TCRdb stores in-frame clones only, minus some. Counted here are roughly 23,000 clones, just over 85% occurring once; the ten biggest clones make up around 7.8%. Regarding this clone: The antigen is unknown.

The CDR3 spans 14 residues. The germline V gene has CDR1 SNHLY and CDR2 FYNNEI. Trimming removed 4 bases at V and 4 bases at J, with 10 bases between. The chain uses TRBV2 and TRBJ2-2; the D gene is possibly TRBD1 (7 bases). The sample in question was unsorted PBMCs, obtained 1.8 years before starting antiretroviral therapy. The clonotype comes from a woman in her 30s with HIV. CDR3 bases: TGTGCCAGCAGTGGGCAGGGGGGCACCGGGGAGCTGTTTTTT. As protein: CASSGQGGTGELFF.